This is a list of T cell receptor beta chains from one sample in a study of T cell responses to AZD1222 COVID-19 vaccine. The repertoire was sequenced with immunoSEQ multiplex PCR; TCRdb's copy has only in-frame clones and lacks some. The sample holds 95,000 to 110,000 clones, approximately 90% seen once. Material: peripheral blood, obtained on day 0 of AZD1222 vaccination. These receptor sequences come from an adult in good health. Both conserved end residues are part of each CDR3. The D gene is left open where the match is weak. The size of a clone is reported for some rows only, either as once, few or many, or as a class for expanded clones.

cdr3_aa,cdr3_nt,v_call,j_call,clone_size,d_call
CATRGTSGDQETQYF,TGTGCCACAAGGGGGACTAGCGGGGATCAAGAGACCCAGTACTTC,TRBV10-3,TRBJ2-5,.,TRBD2
CASSLSRPDTQYF,TGTGCCAGCAGCTTATCCCGCCCAGATACGCAGTATTTT,TRBV7-3,TRBJ2-3,.,.
CASSEYQGGYTF,TGTGCCAGCAGTGAATATCAAGGAGGCTACACCTTC,TRBV25-1,TRBJ1-2,.,.
CSVSAVARNEQFF,TGCAGCGTCTCCGCCGTAGCAAGGAATGAGCAGTTCTTC,TRBV29-1,TRBJ2-1,.,.
CASSLGRGGEQYF,TGTGCCAGCAGCTTAGGTCGGGGGGGCGAGCAGTACTTC,TRBV7-2,TRBJ2-7,.,TRBD2
CASSTDTQETQYF,TGTGCCAGCAGCACGGACACCCAAGAGACCCAGTACTTC,TRBV12-3/TRBV12-4,TRBJ2-5,.,.
CASPYNWGSNQPQHF,TGTGCCAGCCCCTACAATTGGGGCTCGAATCAGCCCCAGCATTTT,TRBV6-5,TRBJ1-5,.,.
CASSSWGRTDQNTEAFF,TGTGCCAGCAGCTCGTGGGGGAGGACAGATCAGAACACTGAAGCTTTCTTT,TRBV7-2,TRBJ1-1,.,.
CASSLASVLAGELFF,TGTGCCAGCAGCTTAGCGTCTGTGCTAGCCGGGGAGCTGTTTTTT,TRBV7-2,TRBJ2-2,.,.
CASSLTSGSYNEQFF,TGTGCCAGCAGCTTAACTAGCGGCTCCTACAATGAGCAGTTCTTC,TRBV5-8,TRBJ2-1,.,TRBD2
CASSLSTGRVYGYTF,TGTGCCAGCAGTTTAAGTACAGGGCGGGTCTATGGCTACACCTTC,TRBV28,TRBJ1-2,once,.
CASSRGNSPLHF,TGTGCCAGCAGCCGAGGTAATTCACCCCTCCACTTT,TRBV7-2,TRBJ1-6,.,.
CASSSTTGINEQYF,TGTGCCAGCAGTTCCACGACAGGGATCAACGAGCAGTACTTC,TRBV27,TRBJ2-7,.,TRBD1
CASSLDRQGVNTGELFF,TGCGCCAGCAGCTTGGACCGGCAGGGGGTCAACACCGGGGAGCTGTTTTTT,TRBV5-1,TRBJ2-2,.,TRBD1
CASSRNSGGAGDTQYF,TGCGCCAGCAGCAGAAATAGCGGGGGGGCTGGAGATACGCAGTATTTT,TRBV5-1,TRBJ2-3,.,TRBD2
CASSESRGVGNSPLHF,TGCGCCAGCAGTGAGTCCAGGGGGGTAGGTAATTCACCCCTCCACTTT,TRBV10-2,TRBJ1-6,.,TRBD1
CASSQRQGSEKLFF,TGTGCCAGCAGCCAACGACAGGGCAGTGAAAAACTGTTTTTT,TRBV5-4,TRBJ1-4,.,TRBD1
CSVEGEAAADTQYF,TGCAGCGTTGAAGGGGAGGCGGCGGCAGATACGCAGTATTTT,TRBV29-1,TRBJ2-3,once,.
CASSLERVGYSPLHF,TGTGCCAGCAGCTTAGAGCGTGTAGGCTATTCACCCCTCCACTTT,TRBV7-2,TRBJ1-6,.,.
CASSMAGARDTQYF,TGTGCCAGCAGCATGGCGGGGGCACGAGATACGCAGTATTTT,TRBV5-6,TRBJ2-3,.,.
CASSSRRQDTEAFF,TGTGCCAGCAGCTCCAGACGACAGGACACTGAAGCTTTCTTT,TRBV11-2,TRBJ1-1,once,.
CASSPQLAGGRSYNEQFF,TGCGCCAGCAGCCCACAACTAGCGGGGGGTCGCTCCTACAATGAGCAGTTCTTC,TRBV5-1,TRBJ2-1,.,TRBD2
CASSQKANYGYTF,TGTGCCAGCAGCCAGAAGGCTAACTATGGCTACACCTTC,TRBV3-1/TRBV3-2,TRBJ1-2,.,.
CAWVNDGSMNTEAFF,TGTGCCTGGGTAAACGACGGATCTATGAACACTGAAGCTTTCTTT,TRBV30,TRBJ1-1,.,.
CASKKGSQETQYF,TGTGCCAGCAAAAAGGGTTCCCAAGAGACCCAGTACTTC,TRBV12-3/TRBV12-4,TRBJ2-5,.,.
CASSVDPIGTGELFF,TGTGCCAGCAGCGTAGACCCAATTGGCACCGGGGAGCTGTTTTTT,TRBV9,TRBJ2-2,.,.
CAWSSLSGDNQPQHF,TGTGCCTGGAGTTCCCTTTCGGGGGATAATCAGCCCCAGCATTTT,TRBV30,TRBJ1-5,many,.
CASSLELGNTGELFF,TGCGCCAGCAGCTTGGAGCTGGGGAACACCGGGGAGCTGTTTTTT,TRBV5-1,TRBJ2-2,.,.
CASTDSAYEQYF,TGTGCCAGCACCGACAGCGCCTACGAGCAGTACTTC,TRBV6-4,TRBJ2-7,once,.
CASSLEAVLETQYF,TGCGCCAGCAGCTTGGAAGCGGTACTGGAGACCCAGTACTTC,TRBV5-1,TRBJ2-5,.,.
CASRLDRDRQETQYF,TGTGCCAGCAGGCTGGACAGGGATCGCCAAGAGACCCAGTACTTC,TRBV6-6,TRBJ2-5,.,TRBD1
CASRPASQETQYF,TGCGCCAGCAGGCCGGCCAGTCAAGAGACCCAGTACTTC,TRBV5-1,TRBJ2-5,.,.
CASSPRGPQETQYF,TGCGCCAGCAGCCCCCGAGGCCCTCAAGAGACCCAGTACTTC,TRBV5-1,TRBJ2-5,.,.
CASSFGGDLTGELFF,TGCGCCAGCAGTTTTGGCGGGGATCTCACCGGGGAGCTGTTTTTT,TRBV10-1,TRBJ2-2,.,.
CASSLDRARGVTEAFF,TGTGCCAGCAGCTTAGATCGAGCCAGGGGGGTGACTGAAGCTTTCTTT,TRBV7-2,TRBJ1-1,.,TRBD1
CASSRTTGNGYTF,TGTGCCAGCAGTCGCACGACAGGGAATGGCTACACCTTC,TRBV6-5,TRBJ1-2,once,TRBD1
CASSNHLQEKLFF,TGTGCCAGCAGTAATCATCTTCAGGAAAAACTGTTTTTT,TRBV27,TRBJ1-4,.,.
CASSSGGNYNEQFF,TGTGCCAGCAGCTCCGGCGGAAACTACAATGAGCAGTTCTTC,TRBV5-6,TRBJ2-1,.,.
CASSQDRVSRELFF,TGTGCCAGCAGCCAAGATCGGGTTTCCAGGGAGCTGTTTTTT,TRBV3-1/TRBV3-2,TRBJ2-2,.,.
CASSLSQGSLSYEQYF,TGTGCCAGCAGCTTGTCCCAGGGCAGCTTATCCTACGAGCAGTACTTC,TRBV5-4,TRBJ2-7,once,.
CASSLVSNEKLFF,TGTGCCAGCAGTTTGGTATCTAATGAAAAACTGTTTTTT,TRBV12-3/TRBV12-4,TRBJ1-4,.,.
CASSRRTGWDSGEQFF,TGTGCCAGCAGTCGAAGGACAGGGTGGGATTCGGGTGAGCAGTTCTTC,TRBV27,TRBJ2-1,once,TRBD1
CSGSLDTEAFF,TGCAGCGGCTCCCTAGACACTGAAGCTTTCTTT,TRBV29-1,TRBJ1-1,.,.
CASSPSGDEQFF,TGCGCCAGCAGCCCCTCCGGCGATGAGCAGTTCTTC,TRBV4-1,TRBJ2-1,.,.
CASRRTVSSNQPQHF,TGTGCCAGCAGGAGGACAGTGAGCAGCAATCAGCCCCAGCATTTT,TRBV27,TRBJ1-5,.,.